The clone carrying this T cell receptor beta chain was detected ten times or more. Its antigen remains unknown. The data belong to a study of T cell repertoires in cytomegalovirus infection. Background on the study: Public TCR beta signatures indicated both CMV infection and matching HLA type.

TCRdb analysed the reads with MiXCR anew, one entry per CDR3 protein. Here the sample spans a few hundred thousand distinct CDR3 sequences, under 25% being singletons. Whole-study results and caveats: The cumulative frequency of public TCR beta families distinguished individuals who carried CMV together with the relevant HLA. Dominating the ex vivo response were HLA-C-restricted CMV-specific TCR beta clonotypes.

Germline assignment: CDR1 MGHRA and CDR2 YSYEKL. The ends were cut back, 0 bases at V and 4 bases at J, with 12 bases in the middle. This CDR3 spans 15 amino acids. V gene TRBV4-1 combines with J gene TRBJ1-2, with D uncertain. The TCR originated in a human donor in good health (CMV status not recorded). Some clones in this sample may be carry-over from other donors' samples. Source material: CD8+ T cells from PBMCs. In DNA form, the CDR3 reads TGCGCCAGCAGCCAAGATTATTGGGCTGGCTATGGCTACACCTTC. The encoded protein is CASSQDYWAGYGYTF.